The source of this T cell receptor beta chain is a study of shared clonotypes between healthy human individuals. V was pared by 8 bases and J by 3 bases, with 7 bases of the junction left unmatched. Germline V gene data show CDR1 as MNHEY and CDR2 as SMNVEV (reference sequence). This CDR3 comprises 13 residues. Cells designated naive CD8 were CD45RO-negative and were positively selected for CCR7, with terminally differentiated effector memory CD45RA+ cells excluded. Profiled with immunoSEQ multiplex PCR; TCRdb holds only in-frame clones, not every one. The data show under 1 million clones, 90% to 97% seen once.

Sequencing was performed on naive CD8+ T cells sorted from blood. The clonotype originates from a man between 25 and 39 years old in good health. This chain uses TRBV27 with TRBJ2-7, with 7 bases identical to TRBD1. CDR3 protein: CASGRPGGYEQYF. DNA for the CDR3: TGTGCCAGCGGTAGGCCAGGGGGCTACGAGCAGTACTTC.